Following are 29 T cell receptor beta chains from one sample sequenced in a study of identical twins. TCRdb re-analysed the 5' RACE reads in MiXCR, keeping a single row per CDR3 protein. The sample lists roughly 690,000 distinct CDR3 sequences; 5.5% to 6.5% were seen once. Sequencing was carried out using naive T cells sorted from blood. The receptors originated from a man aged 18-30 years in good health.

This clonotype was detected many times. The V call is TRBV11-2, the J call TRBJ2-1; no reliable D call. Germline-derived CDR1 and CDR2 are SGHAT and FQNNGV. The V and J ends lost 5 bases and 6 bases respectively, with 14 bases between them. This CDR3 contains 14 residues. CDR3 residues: CASSVIGIRNEQFF. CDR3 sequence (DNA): TGTGCCAGCAGCGTAATAGGTATCCGCAATGAGCAGTTCTTC.

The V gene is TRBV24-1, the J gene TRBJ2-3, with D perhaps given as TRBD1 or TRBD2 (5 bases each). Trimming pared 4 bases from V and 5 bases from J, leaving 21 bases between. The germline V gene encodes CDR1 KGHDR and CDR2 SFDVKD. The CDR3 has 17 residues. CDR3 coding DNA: TGTGCCACCAGTGACCTCGGGACCGGGCTACCCGGAGATACGCAGTATTTT. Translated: CATSDLGTGLPGDTQYF.

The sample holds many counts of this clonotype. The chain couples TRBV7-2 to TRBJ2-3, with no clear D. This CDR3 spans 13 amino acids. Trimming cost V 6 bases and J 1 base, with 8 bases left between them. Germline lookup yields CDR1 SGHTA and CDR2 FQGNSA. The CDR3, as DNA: TGTGCCAGCAGATTCAGAGGCACAGATACGCAGTATTTT. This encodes CASRFRGTDTQYF.

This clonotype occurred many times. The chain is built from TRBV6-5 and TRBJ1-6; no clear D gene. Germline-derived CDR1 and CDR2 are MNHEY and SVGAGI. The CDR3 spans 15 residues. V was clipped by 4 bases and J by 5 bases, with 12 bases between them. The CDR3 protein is CASSSAGRNNSPLHF. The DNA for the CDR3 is TGTGCCAGCAGTTCGGCAGGCCGTAATAATTCACCCCTCCACTTT.

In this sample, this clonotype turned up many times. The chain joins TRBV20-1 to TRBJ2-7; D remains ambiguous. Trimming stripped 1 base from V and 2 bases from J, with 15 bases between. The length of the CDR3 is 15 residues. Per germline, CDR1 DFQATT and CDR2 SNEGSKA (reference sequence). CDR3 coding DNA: TGCAGTGCTAGAGTCCCAGGCACCTCAACCTACGAGCAGTACTTC. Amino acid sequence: CSARVPGTSTYEQYF.

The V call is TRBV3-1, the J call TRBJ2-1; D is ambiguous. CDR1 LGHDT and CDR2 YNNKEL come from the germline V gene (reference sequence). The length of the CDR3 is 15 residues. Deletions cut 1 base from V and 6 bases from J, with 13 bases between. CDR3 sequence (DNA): TGTGCCAGCAGCCAAGCCCTGGTCGAATCCAATGAGCAGTTCTTC. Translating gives CASSQALVESNEQFF.

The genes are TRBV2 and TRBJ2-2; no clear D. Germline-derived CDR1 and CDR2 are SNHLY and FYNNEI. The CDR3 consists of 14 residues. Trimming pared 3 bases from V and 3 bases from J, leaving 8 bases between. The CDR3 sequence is CASSEVSYTGELFF. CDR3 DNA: TGTGCCAGCAGTGAGGTATCATACACCGGGGAGCTGTTTTTT.

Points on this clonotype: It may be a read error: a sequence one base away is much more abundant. The CDR3 DNA reads TGTGCCAGCAGTTTAAGGGGGGCCTCCTACAAAGAGCAGTTCTTC. This codes for CASSLRGASYKEQFF. This sequence joins TRBV27 and TRBJ2-1; possibly TRBD1 or TRBD2 for D (6 bases each). The CDR3 covers 15 residues. In germline, CDR1 is MNHEY, CDR2 SMNVEV (reference sequence).

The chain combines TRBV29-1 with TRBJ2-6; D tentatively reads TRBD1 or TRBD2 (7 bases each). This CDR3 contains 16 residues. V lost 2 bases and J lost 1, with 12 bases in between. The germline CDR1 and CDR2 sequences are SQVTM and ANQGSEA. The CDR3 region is CSVESQGGSGANVLTF. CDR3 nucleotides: TGCAGCGTTGAATCCCAGGGGGGGTCTGGGGCCAACGTCCTGACTTTC.

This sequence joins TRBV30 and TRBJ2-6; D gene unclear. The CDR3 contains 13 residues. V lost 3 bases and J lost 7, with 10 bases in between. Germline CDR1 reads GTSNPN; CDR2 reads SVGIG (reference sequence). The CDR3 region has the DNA TGTGCCTGGAGAGTTTTGCGAGCCAACGTCCTGACTTTC. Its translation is CAWRVLRANVLTF.

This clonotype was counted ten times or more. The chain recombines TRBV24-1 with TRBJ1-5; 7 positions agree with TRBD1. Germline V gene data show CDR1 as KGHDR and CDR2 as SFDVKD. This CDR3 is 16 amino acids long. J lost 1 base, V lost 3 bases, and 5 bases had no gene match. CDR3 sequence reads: CATSDGGQVSNQPQHF. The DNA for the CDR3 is TGTGCCACCAGTGATGGAGGACAGGTCAGCAATCAGCCCCAGCATTTT.

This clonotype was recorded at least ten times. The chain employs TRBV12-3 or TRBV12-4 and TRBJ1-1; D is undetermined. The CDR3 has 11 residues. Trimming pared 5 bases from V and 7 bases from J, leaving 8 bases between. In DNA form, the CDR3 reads TGTGCCAGCAGTCGACCGGTTGAAGCTTTCTTT. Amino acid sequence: CASSRPVEAFF.

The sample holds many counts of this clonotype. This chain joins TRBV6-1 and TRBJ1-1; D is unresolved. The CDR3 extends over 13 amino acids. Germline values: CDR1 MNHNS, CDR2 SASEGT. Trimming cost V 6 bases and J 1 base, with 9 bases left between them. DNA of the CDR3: TGTGCCAGCAGACACAAGGGGAACACTGAAGCTTTCTTT. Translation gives CASRHKGNTEAFF.

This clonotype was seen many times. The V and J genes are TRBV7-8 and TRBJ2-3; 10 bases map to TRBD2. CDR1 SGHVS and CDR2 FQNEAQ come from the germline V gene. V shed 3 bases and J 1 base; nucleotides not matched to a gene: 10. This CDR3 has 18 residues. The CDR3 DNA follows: TGTGCCAGCAGCTTGTGGACTAGCGGAGTCTTTGGCACAGATACGCAGTATTTT. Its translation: CASSLWTSGVFGTDTQYF.

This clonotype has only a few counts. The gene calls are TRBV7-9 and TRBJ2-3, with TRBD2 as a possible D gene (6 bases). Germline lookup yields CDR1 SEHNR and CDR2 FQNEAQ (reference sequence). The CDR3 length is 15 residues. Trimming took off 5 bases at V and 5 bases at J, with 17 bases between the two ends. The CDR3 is CASSQDPGTQDTQYF. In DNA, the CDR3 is TGTGCCAGCAGCCAGGACCCTGGGACTCAAGATACGCAGTATTTT.

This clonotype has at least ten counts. CDR3 region: CSADRQGTGELFF. The CDR3 DNA sequence: TGCAGTGCTGACCGACAGGGGACCGGGGAGCTGTTTTTT. V usage is TRBV20-1 and J usage is TRBJ2-2; TRBD1 matches at 8 bases. CDR1 is DFQATT and CDR2 is SNEGSKA in the germline V gene (reference sequence). Germline trimming cut 5 bases from V and 5 bases from J; bases unmatched to any gene: 4. This CDR3 contains 13 residues.

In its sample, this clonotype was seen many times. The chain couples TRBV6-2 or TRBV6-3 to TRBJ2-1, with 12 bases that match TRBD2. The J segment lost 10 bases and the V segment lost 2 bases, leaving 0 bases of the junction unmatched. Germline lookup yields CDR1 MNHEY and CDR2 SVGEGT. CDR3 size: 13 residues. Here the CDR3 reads CASSYGTSGEQFF. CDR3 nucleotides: TGTGCCAGCAGTTACGGGACTAGCGGGGAGCAGTTCTTC.

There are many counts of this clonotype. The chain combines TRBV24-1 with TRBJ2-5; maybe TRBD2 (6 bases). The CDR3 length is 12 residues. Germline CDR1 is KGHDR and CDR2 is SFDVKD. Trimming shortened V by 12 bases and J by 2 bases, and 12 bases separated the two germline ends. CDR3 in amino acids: CASRGTQETQYF. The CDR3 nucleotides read TGTGCCTCACGCGGGACGCAAGAGACCCAGTACTTC.

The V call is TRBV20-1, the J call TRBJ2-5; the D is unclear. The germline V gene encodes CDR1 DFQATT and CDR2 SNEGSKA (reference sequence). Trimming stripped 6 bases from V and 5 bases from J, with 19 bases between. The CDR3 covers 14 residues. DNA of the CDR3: TGCAGTGCGCTCCGGCCGGGCGTCCACGAGACCCAGTACTTC. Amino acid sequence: CSALRPGVHETQYF.

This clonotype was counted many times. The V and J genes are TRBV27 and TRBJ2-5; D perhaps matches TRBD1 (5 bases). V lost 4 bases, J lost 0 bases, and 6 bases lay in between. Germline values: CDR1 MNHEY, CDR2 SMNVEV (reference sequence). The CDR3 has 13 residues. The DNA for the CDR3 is TGTGCCAGCAGTTGGGGCAACCAAGAGACCCAGTACTTC. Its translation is CASSWGNQETQYF.

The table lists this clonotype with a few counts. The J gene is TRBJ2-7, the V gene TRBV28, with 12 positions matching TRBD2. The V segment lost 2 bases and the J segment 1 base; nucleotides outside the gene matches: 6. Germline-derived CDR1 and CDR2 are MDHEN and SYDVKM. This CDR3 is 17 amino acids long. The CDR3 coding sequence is TGTGCCAGCAGTTTACTCCGACTAGCGGGGGATTCCTACGAGCAGTACTTC. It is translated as CASSLLRLAGDSYEQYF.

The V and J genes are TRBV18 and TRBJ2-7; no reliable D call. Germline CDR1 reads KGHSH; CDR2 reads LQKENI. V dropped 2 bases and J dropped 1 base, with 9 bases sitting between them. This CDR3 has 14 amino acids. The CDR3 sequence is CASSPSAPSYEQYF. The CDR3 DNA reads TGTGCCAGCTCACCATCGGCACCTTCCTACGAGCAGTACTTC.

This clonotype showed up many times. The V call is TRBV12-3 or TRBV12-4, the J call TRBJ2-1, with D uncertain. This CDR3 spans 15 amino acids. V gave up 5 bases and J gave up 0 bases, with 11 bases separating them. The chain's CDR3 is CASSVTQTSYNEQFF. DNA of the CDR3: TGTGCCAGCAGTGTGACTCAAACCTCCTACAATGAGCAGTTCTTC.

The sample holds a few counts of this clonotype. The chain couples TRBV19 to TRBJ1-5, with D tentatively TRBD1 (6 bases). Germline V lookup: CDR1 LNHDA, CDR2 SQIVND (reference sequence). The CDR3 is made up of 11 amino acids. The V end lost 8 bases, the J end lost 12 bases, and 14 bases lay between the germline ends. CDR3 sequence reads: CASGERDIQHF. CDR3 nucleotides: TGTGCCAGTGGGGAGAGGGACATCCAGCATTTT.

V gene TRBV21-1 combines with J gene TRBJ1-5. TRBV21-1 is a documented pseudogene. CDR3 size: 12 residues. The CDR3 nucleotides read TGTGCCAGAAAGGTAGGCGGCCAGCCCCAGCATTTT. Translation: CARKVGGQPQHF.

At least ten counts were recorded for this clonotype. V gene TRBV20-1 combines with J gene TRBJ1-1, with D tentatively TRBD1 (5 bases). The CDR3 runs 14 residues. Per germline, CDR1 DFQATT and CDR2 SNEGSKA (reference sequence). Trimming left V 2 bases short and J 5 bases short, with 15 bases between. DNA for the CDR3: TGCAGTGCTAGACCCCCCAGAGGGGTGACTGAAGCTTTCTTT. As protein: CSARPPRGVTEAFF.

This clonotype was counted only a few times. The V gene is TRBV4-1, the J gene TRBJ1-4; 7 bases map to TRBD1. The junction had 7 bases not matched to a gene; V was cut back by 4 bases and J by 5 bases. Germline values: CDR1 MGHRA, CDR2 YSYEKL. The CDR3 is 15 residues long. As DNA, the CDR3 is TGCGCCAGCAGCCTTGACAGGGAACCGAATGAAAAACTGTTTTTT. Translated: CASSLDREPNEKLFF.

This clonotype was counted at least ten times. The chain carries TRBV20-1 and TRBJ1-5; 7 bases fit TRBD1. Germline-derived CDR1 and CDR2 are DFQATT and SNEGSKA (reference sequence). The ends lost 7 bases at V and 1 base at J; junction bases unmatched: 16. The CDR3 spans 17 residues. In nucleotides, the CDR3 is TGCAGTGGCAGCTGGGCAGGGGGAAAATTAAGCAATCAGCCCCAGCATTTT. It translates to CSGSWAGGKLSNQPQHF.

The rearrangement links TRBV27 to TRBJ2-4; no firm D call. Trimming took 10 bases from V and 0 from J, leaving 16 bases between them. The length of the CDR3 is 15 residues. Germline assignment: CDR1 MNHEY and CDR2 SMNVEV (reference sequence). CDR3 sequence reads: CATRLTRLAKNIQYF. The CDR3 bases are TGTGCCACCCGTCTCACCAGGCTAGCCAAAAACATTCAGTACTTC.